This is a list of T cell receptor beta chains from one sample in a study of blood T cell repertoires in COVID-19. The assay was immunoSEQ multiplex PCR, and TCRdb's table has in-frame clones only and misses some. Among 250,000 to 300,000 clones listed, approximately 91% were seen once. Source material: PBMCs or T cells enriched from blood (not recorded which). All receptors come from a woman in her forties with acute COVID-19. Each CDR3 is given with its conserved first and last residue. The D gene is left open where the match is weak. Clone size is given for some rows only: seen once, a few or many times, or a class if the clone is expanded.

>-|-|TRBV7-6|TRBJ2-7
CASSLGSGFAYEQYF
TGTGCCAGCAGCTTAGGGTCAGGGTTCGCGTACGAGCAGTACTTC
>-|-|TRBV5-8|TRBJ1-3
CASRSRGAGNTIYF
TGTGCCAGCAGATCGCGGGGGGCTGGAAACACCATATATTTT
>TRBD1|-|TRBV7-6|TRBJ2-1
CASSRLTGKSYNEQFF
TGTGCCAGCAGCCGGTTGACAGGGAAATCCTACAATGAGCAGTTCTTC
>-|-|TRBV3-1/TRBV3-2|TRBJ1-6
CASSQGGGANSPLHF
TGTGCCAGCAGCCAAGGGGGAGGGGCTAATTCACCCCTCCACTTT
>TRBD2|-|TRBV2|TRBJ2-5
CASSETKLGLAVGETQYF
TGTGCCAGCAGTGAAACTAAGTTGGGACTAGCAGTGGGGGAGACCCAGTACTTC
>TRBD2|-|TRBV5-4|TRBJ2-7
CASTPGGGSSYEQYF
TGTGCCAGCACCCCTGGAGGCGGGAGCTCCTACGAGCAGTACTTC
>TRBD1|-|TRBV5-1|TRBJ1-6
CASSGGTVLSPLHF
TGCGCCAGCAGCGGGGGGACAGTCCTTTCACCCCTCCACTTT
>-|once|TRBV24-1|TRBJ2-3
CATMRGGTDTQYF
TGTGCCACCATGCGCGGGGGCACAGATACGCAGTATTTT
>-|-|TRBV4-1|TRBJ2-7
CASSQAPGSYEQYF
TGCGCCAGCAGCCAAGCGCCAGGGTCCTACGAGCAGTACTTC
>-|-|TRBV9|TRBJ2-7
CASSSRGTEQYF
TGTGCCAGCAGCTCTCGGGGGACCGAGCAGTACTTC
>-|-|TRBV7-8|TRBJ1-6
CASSLGGRDRNSPLHF
TGTGCCAGCAGCTTAGGCGGCAGGGATAGGAATTCACCCCTCCACTTT
>-|-|TRBV6-2/TRBV6-3|TRBJ1-6
CASSPSTYRVPNSPLHF
TGTGCCAGCAGTCCATCAACTTACAGGGTCCCGAATTCACCCCTCCACTTT
>-|-|TRBV11-2|TRBJ1-4
CASSLYGGGKLFF
TGTGCCAGCAGCTTATATGGGGGCGGAAAACTGTTTTTT
>-|-|TRBV30|TRBJ1-2
CAWSAGLFYGYTF
TGTGCCTGGAGTGCAGGGTTGTTCTATGGCTACACCTTC
>TRBD1|-|TRBV10-3|TRBJ2-7
CAISRQGPAEQYF
TGTGCCATCAGTAGACAGGGGCCGGCGGAGCAGTACTTC
>-|-|TRBV5-1|TRBJ2-7
CASSLWAGSYYEQYF
TGCGCCAGCAGCTTGTGGGCAGGGTCATACTACGAGCAGTACTTC
>-|-|TRBV2|TRBJ2-7
CASSGTYEQYF
TGTGCCAGCAGTGGGACTTACGAGCAGTACTTC
>-|-|TRBV15|TRBJ1-2
CATSRVGVNYGYTF
TGTGCCACCAGCAGAGTTGGAGTAAACTATGGCTACACCTTC
>-|once|TRBV24-1|TRBJ2-3
CATSDFGTGTDTQYF
TGTGCCACCAGTGATTTTGGGACTGGCACAGATACGCAGTATTTT
>TRBD1|-|TRBV3-1/TRBV3-2|TRBJ1-1
CASRQGYTEAFF
TGTGCCAGCAGACAGGGGTATACTGAAGCTTTCTTT
>TRBD1|once|TRBV18|TRBJ1-1
CASSPGQGEEAFF
TGTGCCAGCTCCCCGGGACAGGGAGAAGAAGCTTTCTTT
>TRBD2|-|TRBV19|TRBJ2-1
CASSPRTSGYNEQFF
TGTGCCAGTAGTCCACGGACTAGCGGTTACAATGAGCAGTTCTTC